The 8 T cell receptor beta chains reported below all come from one sample, sequenced in a study of shared clonotypes between healthy human individuals. The repertoire was sequenced with immunoSEQ multiplex PCR; TCRdb's copy has only in-frame clones and lacks some. The sample consists of about 100,000 clones, less than 50% of them appearing once. What was sequenced was PBMCs. The source is a woman aged 35 to 49 in good health. Some clones in this sample may be carry-over from other donors' samples.

J is TRBJ2-2 and V is TRBV5-1, with D possibly being TRBD1 (5 bases). Germline assignment: CDR1 SGHRS and CDR2 YFSETQ. This CDR3 comprises 15 residues. The V end lost 1 base, the J end lost 1 base, and 8 bases lay between the germline ends. In DNA, the CDR3 is TGCGCCAGCAGCTTGAGAACAGGGAACACCGGGGAGCTGTTTTTT. This gives the protein CASSLRTGNTGELFF.

The rearrangement links TRBV5-1 to TRBJ2-2; perhaps TRBD2 as D (6 bases). The ends were cut back, 0 bases at V and 6 bases at J, with 18 bases in the middle. In germline, CDR1 is SGHRS, CDR2 YFSETQ. This CDR3 spans 17 amino acids. The CDR3 spells CASSLGMEGWYAGELFF. The CDR3 bases are TGCGCCAGCAGCTTGGGGATGGAGGGCTGGTACGCCGGGGAGCTGTTTTTT. Supplemented by reference TRBV5-1 and TRBJ2-2, the full variable domain reads KAGVTQTPRYLIKTRGQQVTLSCSPISGHRSVSWYQQTPGQGLQFLFEYFSETQRNKGNFPGRFSGRQFSNSRSEMNVSTLELGDSALYLCASSLGMEGWYAGELFFGEGSRLTVL.

This clone was observed once. This chain uses TRBV18 with TRBJ2-5; 8 bases agree with TRBD1. CDR1 and CDR2 from the germline V gene are KGHSH and LQKENI. This CDR3 spans 16 amino acids. V was clipped by 3 bases and J by 3 bases; unmatched bases: 9. The CDR3 DNA follows: TGTGCCAGCTCACCTACCGGACAGGGATTCGAAGAGACCCAGTACTTC. Its translation is CASSPTGQGFEETQYF.

The chain employs TRBV7-2 and TRBJ1-1; possible D gene TRBD1, 5 bases. The V end lost 7 bases, the J end lost 4 bases, and 13 bases lay between the germline ends. The germline V gene has CDR1 SGHTA and CDR2 FQGNSA. The CDR3 length is 13 residues. In nucleotides, the CDR3 is TGTGCCAGCACCCGACCCGGGGGCACTGAAGCTTTCTTT. Translating gives CASTRPGGTEAFF.

In its sample, this clone was seen many times. The genes are TRBV9 and TRBJ2-7; 7 bases fit TRBD1. There are 12 residues in the CDR3. The ends lost 4 bases at V and 3 bases at J; junction bases unmatched: 1. The germline CDR1 and CDR2 sequences are SGDLS and YYNGEE. For the CDR3, the DNA is TGTGCCAGCAGCCGGACAGGCTACGAGCAGTACTTC. Its translation is CASSRTGYEQYF.

This clone was counted a single time. The rearrangement links TRBV13 to TRBJ2-7; the match to TRBD2 covers 8 bases. Germline loops: CDR1 PRHDT, CDR2 FYEKMQ (reference sequence). This CDR3 comprises 17 residues. With 4 bases clipped from V and 0 bases from J, the junction kept 11 bases outside the gene matches. The CDR3 nucleotides read TGTGCCAGCAGCTCCCCGCCGGGAACTAGCGGCTCCTACGAGCAGTACTTC. Residues: CASSSPPGTSGSYEQYF.

For this clone: With only one base between it and a far larger clone, this is likely a read error. The identical CDR3 is also encoded by other nucleotide sequences in the sample. This rearrangement joins TRBV20-1 to TRBJ2-4; either TRBD1 or TRBD2 may fit D (5 bases each). CDR3 length: 11 residues. Trimming shortened V by 6 bases and J by 9 bases, and 12 bases separated the two germline ends. Germline V gives CDR1 DFQATT, CDR2 SNEGSKA (reference sequence). Written as DNA, the CDR3 is TGCAGTGCCAGATCCGGGACCATTCAGTACTTC. It specifies CSARSGTIQYF.

This clone was counted at least ten times. V is TRBV5-6 and J is TRBJ2-1; 10 nucleotides line up with TRBD2. The CDR3 consists of 15 residues. CDR1 is SGHDT, CDR2 YYEEEE, per germline. J gave up 5 bases and V 1 base, and 3 bases lay outside the gene matches. CDR3 DNA sequence: TGTGCCAGCAGCTTGACCACTAGCGGGGACAATGAGCAGTTCTTC. Amino acids: CASSLTTSGDNEQFF.